This is a list of T cell receptor beta chains from one sample in a study of shared clonotypes between healthy human individuals. This table comes from immunoSEQ multiplex PCR, and its TCRdb copy is limited to in-frame clones, with some not included. The profile shows just under 350,000 clones, less than 75% of them singletons. Sequenced sample: memory CD4+ T cells sorted from blood. These receptors all come from a man aged 25 to 40 in good health. Both conserved end residues are part of each CDR3. Fields, in order: clone size, V gene, CDR3 protein. Not all rows give a size; the values are once, few, many and, for expanded clones, a class.

clone_size: NA; v_call: TRBV2; cdr3_aa: CASSNRAENYGYTF
clone_size: NA; v_call: TRBV23-1; cdr3_aa: CASVGTRTGNTIYF
clone_size: few; v_call: TRBV18; cdr3_aa: CASSSTGSNEKLFF
clone_size: few; v_call: TRBV18; cdr3_aa: CASSATTPGQGYYEQYF
clone_size: NA; v_call: TRBV11-2; cdr3_aa: CASSLVGGNYGYTF
clone_size: few; v_call: TRBV7-9; cdr3_aa: CASSRGQGIEQYF
clone_size: NA; v_call: TRBV11-1; cdr3_aa: CASSFDRSYEQYF
clone_size: NA; v_call: TRBV9; cdr3_aa: CASSVGLSGEKLFF
clone_size: once; v_call: TRBV6-6; cdr3_aa: CASCANAGNTIYF
clone_size: few; v_call: TRBV19; cdr3_aa: CASSITAGGLYNEQFF
clone_size: NA; v_call: TRBV19; cdr3_aa: CASTRTFRADLYEQYF
clone_size: once; v_call: TRBV6-6; cdr3_aa: CASRGTETRMGYTF
clone_size: NA; v_call: TRBV25-1; cdr3_aa: CASSVETGPSFGSYEQYF
clone_size: NA; v_call: TRBV9; cdr3_aa: CASSVAGSYTGELFF
clone_size: NA; v_call: TRBV7-9; cdr3_aa: CASSLEGGRATDTQYF
clone_size: NA; v_call: TRBV10-2; cdr3_aa: CASSDRGYEQYF
clone_size: NA; v_call: TRBV6-5; cdr3_aa: CASSSPGLKGNIQYF
clone_size: NA; v_call: TRBV30; cdr3_aa: CAWNQGGDEQYF
clone_size: once; v_call: TRBV11-2; cdr3_aa: CASSLVAETQYF
clone_size: NA; v_call: TRBV7-8; cdr3_aa: CASSPVRGGTGELFF
clone_size: NA; v_call: TRBV6-5; cdr3_aa: CASSSPGGSEQYF
clone_size: once; v_call: TRBV18; cdr3_aa: CASSPPGQGDYNQPQHF
clone_size: NA; v_call: TRBV7-2; cdr3_aa: CASSLGNWNTEAFF
clone_size: NA; v_call: TRBV18; cdr3_aa: CASSPKTSGIIEQFF